This T cell receptor beta chain was identified in a study of shared clonotypes between healthy human individuals. Overall study findings and caveats: Rarefaction exposed incomplete sorted-subset sequencing despite large depth. Clonotype sharing among donors was expected to depend on sequencing depth.

Germline lookup yields CDR1 MNHNY and CDR2 SVGAGI (reference sequence). CDR3 length: 14 residues. J was trimmed by 0 bases and V by 3 bases; bases with no gene match: 1. Produced via immunoSEQ multiplex PCR; TCRdb's table is partial and in-frame only. Here the sample spans about 2.1 million clones, 80% to 95% being singletons. A single count supports this clone. The antigen is not known. Positive CCR7 selection of CD45RO-negative cells yielded the naive CD8 cells, and terminally differentiated effector memory CD45RA+ cells were excluded. Each sample came from a Caucasian adult donor living in Nashville, Tennessee.

This chain connects TRBV6-6 to TRBJ1-1; 7 positions match TRBD1. This clonotype was obtained from a man aged 18 to 29 in good health. Some clones in this sample may be carry-over from other donors' samples. The material sequenced was naive CD8+ T cells from PBMCs. The CDR3 is CASSYTGVNTEAFF. The DNA of the CDR3 is TGTGCCAGCAGTTATACAGGGGTGAACACTGAAGCTTTCTTT.